A single sample is the source of the 18 T cell receptor beta chains below, sequenced in a study of T-cell reconstitution after alpha-beta-depleted transplantation in children. Molecular barcoding with unique molecular identifiers was used for the TCRbeta library. MiXCR was run by TCRdb on the PCR reads, yielding one entry per CDR3 protein. The sample has about 540,000 distinct CDR3 sequences; roughly 18% are singletons. Sequences were derived from PBMCs from the stem cell graft donor, sampled from the stem cell graft. Every receptor here comes from a human donor who donated a stem cell graft to a child with acute lymphoblastic leukemia.

The chain's CDR3 is CASSQPQGRIDMNTEAFF. As DNA, the CDR3 is TGTGCCAGCAGTCAACCTCAGGGGAGAATCGACATGAACACTGAAGCTTTCTTT. The rearrangement uses TRBV6-1 and TRBJ1-1; D is perhaps TRBD1 (6 bases). Trimming removed 5 bases at V and 0 bases at J, with 22 bases between. The CDR3 extends over 18 amino acids. The germline V gene encodes CDR1 MNHNS and CDR2 SASEGT.

This chain connects TRBV30 to TRBJ1-5, with D hard to call. From germline, CDR1 is GTSNPN and CDR2 SVGIG (reference sequence). This CDR3 has 13 residues. V was trimmed by 3 bases and J by 2 bases, leaving 8 bases between them. The DNA for the CDR3 is TGTGCCTGGAGAGGACCGGGCAATCAGCCCCAGCATTTT. Its translation is CAWRGPGNQPQHF.

This clonotype was picked up many times. The V call is TRBV21-1, the J call TRBJ2-5. TRBV21-1 is classified as a pseudogene. This CDR3 has 13 amino acids. This CDR3 reads CASSKGPGETQYF. CDR3 in DNA: TGTGCCAGCAGCAAAGGGCCAGGCGAGACCCAGTACTTC.

The chain employs TRBV14 and TRBJ2-1; 8 bases are shared with TRBD2. Germline lookup yields CDR1 SGHDN and CDR2 FVKESK. This CDR3 has 17 residues. V gave up 6 bases and J gave up 5 bases; unmatched junction bases: 15. The CDR3 is CASSRLFGGVADNEQFF. CDR3 DNA: TGTGCCAGCAGTCGTTTATTCGGGGGGGTCGCGGACAATGAGCAGTTCTTC.

This clonotype has just a few counts. The chain combines TRBV7-9 with TRBJ2-2; 7 nucleotides agree with TRBD1. Germline V CDR1 and CDR2: SEHNR, FQNEAQ (reference sequence). The trim removed 5 bases at V and 6 bases at J, leaving 6 bases unmatched. The CDR3 spans 14 residues. CDR3 nucleotide sequence: TGTGCCAGCAGCCAGACAGGGTCGGCCGGGGAGCTGTTTTTT. Its translation: CASSQTGSAGELFF.

The chain joins TRBV5-1 to TRBJ1-6; 7 bases map to TRBD1. In germline, CDR1 is SGHRS, CDR2 YFSETQ. The CDR3 totals 18 residues. V shed 3 bases, J shed 7 bases, and the junction held 16 bases outside the gene matches. CDR3 sequence reads: CASSSKWYGTAQNSPLHF. DNA of the CDR3: TGCGCCAGCAGCTCTAAGTGGTACGGGACAGCTCAGAATTCACCCCTCCACTTT.

V usage is TRBV20-1 and J usage is TRBJ2-7; D perhaps matches TRBD2 (6 bases). This CDR3 has 13 residues. Germline CDR1 is DFQATT and CDR2 is SNEGSKA (reference sequence). The V end lost 5 bases, the J end lost 5 bases, and 16 bases lay between the germline ends. CDR3 coding DNA: TGCAGTGCTGGCGGGATAGCGATCCACGAGCAGTACTTC. Amino acid sequence: CSAGGIAIHEQYF.

The sample holds a few counts of this clonotype. The rearrangement uses TRBV7-2 and TRBJ2-2; D perhaps matches TRBD2 (7 bases). CDR1 and CDR2 (germline): SGHTA, FQGNSA. V was shortened by 5 bases and J by 4 bases, with 14 bases between the two germline ends. This CDR3 has 15 amino acids. For the CDR3, the DNA is TGTGCCAGCAGCCCACGAGGGGGGGCCACCGGGGAGCTGTTTTTT. The encoded protein is CASSPRGGATGELFF.

The chain carries TRBV5-1 and TRBJ2-6, with a weak D call TRBD1 (6 bases). The CDR3 consists of 17 residues. The V end was cut by 2 bases, the J end by 4 bases, with 16 bases between. The V gene's germline CDR1 is SGHRS and CDR2 YFSETQ. CDR3 region: CASSFGTLTPGANVLTF. The CDR3 DNA follows: TGCGCCAGCAGCTTTGGGACACTAACCCCAGGGGCCAACGTCCTGACTTTC.

The chain recombines TRBV5-1 with TRBJ2-7, with 14 bases fitting TRBD2. This CDR3 region has 17 residues. V was clipped by 0 bases and J by 2 bases; unmatched bases: 4. Germline CDR1 SGHRS, CDR2 YFSETQ. The CDR3 coding sequence is TGCGCCAGCAGCTTGGACGGGACTAGCGGGGGAACCTACGAGCAGTACTTC. Translating gives CASSLDGTSGGTYEQYF.

This clonotype was seen more than once but under ten times. The chain recombines TRBV5-1 with TRBJ2-5; maybe TRBD1 (5 bases). Per the germline V gene, CDR1 is SGHRS and CDR2 is YFSETQ. Trimming left V 3 bases short and J 5 bases short, with 20 bases between. The CDR3 is made up of 16 amino acids. CDR3 sequence reads: CASSWTRTDQRETQYF. The CDR3 bases are TGCGCCAGCAGCTGGACACGGACGGACCAAAGGGAGACCCAGTACTTC. The full variable domain, its missing parts supplied by reference TRBV5-1 and TRBJ2-5, is KAGVTQTPRYLIKTRGQQVTLSCSPISGHRSVSWYQQTPGQGLQFLFEYFSETQRNKGNFPGRFSGRQFSNSRSEMNVSTLELGDSALYLCASSWTRTDQRETQYFGPGTRLLVL.

V gene TRBV19 combines with J gene TRBJ2-3; D is ambiguous. Between the trimmed V and J ends, which lost 5 bases and 7 bases, there was a span of 13 bases. The CDR3 spans 13 residues. From germline, CDR1 is LNHDA and CDR2 SQIVND (reference sequence). This chain's CDR3 is CASSPSDRHTQYF. The DNA of the CDR3 is TGTGCCAGTAGTCCAAGCGATCGACATACGCAGTATTTT.

V gene TRBV18 combines with J gene TRBJ2-7; 7 nucleotides line up with TRBD1. The germline V gene encodes CDR1 KGHSH and CDR2 LQKENI. This CDR3 comprises 16 residues. The V segment lost 0 bases and the J segment 7 bases; nucleotides outside the gene matches: 12. DNA for the CDR3: TGTGCCAGCTCACCACCCTACCCGGGACAGTTGCTGGAGCAGTACTTC. As protein: CASSPPYPGQLLEQYF.

The rearrangement joins TRBV14 to TRBJ1-2, with D possibly being TRBD1 (6 bases). V shed 4 bases and J shed 0 bases, with 15 bases lying between them. Germline V lookup: CDR1 SGHDN, CDR2 FVKESK. This CDR3 is 16 amino acids long. In nucleotides, the CDR3 is TGTGCCAGCAGCCCAACTCAGACAGGCTCTAACTATGGCTACACCTTC. This codes for CASSPTQTGSNYGYTF.

This clonotype was counted at least ten times. The chain carries TRBV12-3 or TRBV12-4 and TRBJ2-2; 7 bases are shared with TRBD1. This CDR3 region has 14 residues. V was pared by 5 bases and J by 7 bases, with 7 bases of the junction left unmatched. CDR3: CASSPRQGIGELFF. CDR3 in DNA: TGTGCCAGCAGTCCCCGACAGGGAATCGGGGAGCTGTTTTTT.

The chain combines TRBV27 with TRBJ1-6, with a tentative D call TRBD1 (5 bases). V shed 5 bases and J shed 10 bases, with 15 bases lying between them. The CDR3 is 14 residues long. CDR1 is MNHEY and CDR2 is SMNVEV in the germline V gene (reference sequence). CDR3 DNA: TGTGCCAGCAGTAAGCAGGGCGGACGCTCACCCCTCCACTTT. It yields the protein CASSKQGGRSPLHF.

This clonotype appeared a few times. This chain joins TRBV20-1 and TRBJ1-4; TRBD1 is a possible D gene (5 bases). The V gene lost 6 bases and the J gene lost 4 bases, with 9 bases spanning the gap. The germline gives CDR1 DFQATT, CDR2 SNEGSKA (reference sequence). The CDR3 contains 12 residues. CDR3 nucleotide sequence: TGCAGTGCGACGACAGATAATGAAAAACTGTTTTTT. It specifies CSATTDNEKLFF.

The genes are TRBV5-1 and TRBJ2-1; 7 bases are shared with TRBD1. V shed 5 bases and J 4 bases; nucleotides not matched to a gene: 9. Germline CDR1 is SGHRS and CDR2 is YFSETQ. This CDR3 region has 15 residues. This CDR3 is CASSKTGTQYNEQFF. CDR3 nucleotides: TGCGCCAGCAGTAAGACAGGGACCCAGTACAATGAGCAGTTCTTC.